This T cell receptor beta chain is drawn from a study of blood T cell repertoires in COVID-19. Study information: Collection of acute and convalescent COVID-19 samples took place in the United States, Italy and Spain. The cDNA or gDNA used as material had been derived from T cells, B-cell-depleted T cells, or PBMCs.

This CDR3 region has 12 residues. Germline assignment: CDR1 LNHDA and CDR2 SQIVND (reference sequence). V trimming: 9 bases; J trimming: 7 bases; junction bases outside the gene matches: 7. Authors' analysis steps: Amplifying reference gene primers gave estimates of nucleated cell counts. The method was immunoSEQ multiplex PCR; TCRdb's version includes in-frame clones alone and lacks a portion of them. V and J calls and clone size are as listed in that table; D and trimming were resolved from the DNA. The repertoire has tens of thousands of clones, approximately 89% of them found once; the top ten carry 4.9%.

The source is a woman in her 50s with active COVID-19. Sequencing used peripheral blood. The rearrangement uses TRBV19 and TRBJ1-1; 8 bases are a match to TRBD1. The CDR3 sequence is CASNTGGLEAFF. The CDR3 DNA is TGTGCCAGCAACACAGGGGGGCTTGAAGCTTTCTTT.